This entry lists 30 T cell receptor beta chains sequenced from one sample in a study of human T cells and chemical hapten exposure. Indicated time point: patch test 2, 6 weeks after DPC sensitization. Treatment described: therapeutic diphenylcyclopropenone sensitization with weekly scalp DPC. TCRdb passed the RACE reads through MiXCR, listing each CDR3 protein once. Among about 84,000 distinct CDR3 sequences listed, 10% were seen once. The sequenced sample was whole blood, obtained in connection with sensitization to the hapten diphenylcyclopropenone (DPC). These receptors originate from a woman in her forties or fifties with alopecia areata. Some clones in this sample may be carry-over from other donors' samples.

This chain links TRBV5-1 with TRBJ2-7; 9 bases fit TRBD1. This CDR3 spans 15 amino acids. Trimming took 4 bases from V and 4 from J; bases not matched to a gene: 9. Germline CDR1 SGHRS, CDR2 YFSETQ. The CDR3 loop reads CASSKDRGFFYEQYF. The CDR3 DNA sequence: TGCGCCAGCAGCAAAGACAGGGGGTTCTTTTACGAGCAGTACTTC.

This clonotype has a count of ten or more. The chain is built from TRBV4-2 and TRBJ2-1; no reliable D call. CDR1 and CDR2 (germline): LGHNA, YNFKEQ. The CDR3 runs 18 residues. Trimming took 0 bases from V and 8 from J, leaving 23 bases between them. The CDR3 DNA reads TGTGCCAGCAGCCAAGATATCCAGCGTGTCGTAACGAATTATGAGCAGTTCTTC. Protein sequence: CASSQDIQRVVTNYEQFF.

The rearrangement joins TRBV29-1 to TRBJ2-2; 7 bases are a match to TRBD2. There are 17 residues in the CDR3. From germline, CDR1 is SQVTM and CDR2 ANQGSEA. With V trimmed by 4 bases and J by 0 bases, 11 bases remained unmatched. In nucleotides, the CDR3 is TGCAGCGTTGGGGGGACTAACTTACTCGCGAACACCGGGGAGCTGTTTTTT. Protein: CSVGGTNLLANTGELFF.

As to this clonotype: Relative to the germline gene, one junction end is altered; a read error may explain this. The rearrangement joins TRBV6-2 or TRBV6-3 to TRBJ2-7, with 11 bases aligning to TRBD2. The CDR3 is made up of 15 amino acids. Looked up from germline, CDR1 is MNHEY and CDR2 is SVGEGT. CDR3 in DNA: TGTGCCAGCACTCCACTAGCGGGAGTCTCCCACGAGCAGTACTTC. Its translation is CASTPLAGVSHEQYF.

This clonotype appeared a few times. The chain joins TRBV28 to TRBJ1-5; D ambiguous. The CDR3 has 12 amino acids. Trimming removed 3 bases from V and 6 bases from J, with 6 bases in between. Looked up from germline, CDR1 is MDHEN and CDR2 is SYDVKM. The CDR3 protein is CASSFGSQPQHF. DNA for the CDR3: TGTGCCAGCAGTTTTGGAAGTCAGCCCCAGCATTTT. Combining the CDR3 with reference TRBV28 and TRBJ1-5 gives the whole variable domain DVKVTQSSRYLVKRTGEKVFLECVQDMDHENMFWYRQDPGLGLRLIYFSYDVKMKEKGDIPEGYSVSREKKERFSLILESASTNQTSMYLCASSFGSQPQHFGDGTRLSIL.

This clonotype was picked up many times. CDR3 nucleotides: TGTGCCAGCAGCCACCCACTACAGGGGGCGTACAATGAGCAGTTCTTC. It translates to CASSHPLQGAYNEQFF. The chain combines TRBV5-5 with TRBJ2-1, with 9 positions matching TRBD1. Germline assignment: CDR1 SGHKS and CDR2 YYEKEE (reference sequence). The CDR3 length is 16 residues. Germline trimming cut 4 bases from V and 4 bases from J; bases unmatched to any gene: 9.

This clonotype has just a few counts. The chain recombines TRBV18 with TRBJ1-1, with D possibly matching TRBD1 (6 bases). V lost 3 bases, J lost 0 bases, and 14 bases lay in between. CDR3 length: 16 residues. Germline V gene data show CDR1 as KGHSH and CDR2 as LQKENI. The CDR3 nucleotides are TGTGCCAGCTCACCCCCGGACAGATTTATGAACACTGAAGCTTTCTTT. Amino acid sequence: CASSPPDRFMNTEAFF.

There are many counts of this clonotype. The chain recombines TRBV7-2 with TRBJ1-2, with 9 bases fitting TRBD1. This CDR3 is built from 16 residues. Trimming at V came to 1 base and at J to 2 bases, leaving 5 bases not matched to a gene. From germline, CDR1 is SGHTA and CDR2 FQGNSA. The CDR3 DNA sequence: TGTGCCAGCAGCTTAGGAGGGACAGGGAAGAACTATGGCTACACCTTC. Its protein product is CASSLGGTGKNYGYTF. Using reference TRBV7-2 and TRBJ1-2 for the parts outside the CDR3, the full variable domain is GAGVSQSPSNKVTEKGKDVELRCDPISGHTALYWYRQSLGQGLEFLIYFQGNSAPDKSGLPSDRFSAERTGGSVSTLTIQRTQQEDSAVYLCASSLGGTGKNYGYTFGSGTRLTVV.

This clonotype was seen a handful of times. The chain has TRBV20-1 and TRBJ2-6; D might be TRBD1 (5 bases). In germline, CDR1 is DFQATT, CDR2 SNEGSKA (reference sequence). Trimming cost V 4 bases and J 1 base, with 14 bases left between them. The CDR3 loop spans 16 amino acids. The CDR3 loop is CSAKVQGRSGANVLTF. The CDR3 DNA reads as TGCAGTGCTAAGGTGCAGGGTCGATCTGGGGCCAACGTCCTGACTTTC.

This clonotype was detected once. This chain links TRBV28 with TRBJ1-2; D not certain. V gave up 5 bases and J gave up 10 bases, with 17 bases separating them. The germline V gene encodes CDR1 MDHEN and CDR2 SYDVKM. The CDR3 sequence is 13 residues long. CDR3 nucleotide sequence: TGTGCCAGCAGTGGCCCCCCTCCAGGTGACTACACCTTC. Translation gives CASSGPPPGDYTF.

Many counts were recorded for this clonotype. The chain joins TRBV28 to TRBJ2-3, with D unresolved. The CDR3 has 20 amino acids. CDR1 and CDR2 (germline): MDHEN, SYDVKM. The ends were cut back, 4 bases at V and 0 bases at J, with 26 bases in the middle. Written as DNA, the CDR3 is TGTGCCAGCAGTTCCTCGAGTTCGTTCATTCTTCGGTCTAGCACAGATACGCAGTATTTT. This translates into CASSSSSSFILRSSTDTQYF. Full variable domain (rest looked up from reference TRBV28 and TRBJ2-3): DVKVTQSSRYLVKRTGEKVFLECVQDMDHENMFWYRQDPGLGLRLIYFSYDVKMKEKGDIPEGYSVSREKKERFSLILESASTNQTSMYLCASSSSSSFILRSSTDTQYFGPGTRLTVL.

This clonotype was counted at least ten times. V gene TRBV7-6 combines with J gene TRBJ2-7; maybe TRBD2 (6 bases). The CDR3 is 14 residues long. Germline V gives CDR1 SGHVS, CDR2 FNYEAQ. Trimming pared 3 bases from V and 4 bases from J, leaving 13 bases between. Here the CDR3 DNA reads TGTGCCAGCAGCTTTAATCCGGGGAGGTACGAGCAGTACTTC. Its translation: CASSFNPGRYEQYF. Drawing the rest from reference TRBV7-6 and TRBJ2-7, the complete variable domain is GAGVSQSPRYKVTKRGQDVALRCDPISGHVSLYWYRQALGQGPEFLTYFNYEAQQDKSGLPNDRFSAERPEGSISTLTIQRTEQRDSAMYRCASSFNPGRYEQYFGPGTRLTVT.

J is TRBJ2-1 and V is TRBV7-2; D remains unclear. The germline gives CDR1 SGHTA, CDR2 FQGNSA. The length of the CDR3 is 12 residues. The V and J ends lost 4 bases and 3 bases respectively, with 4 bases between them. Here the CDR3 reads CASSYSYNEQFF. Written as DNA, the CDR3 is TGTGCCAGCAGCTACAGCTACAATGAGCAGTTCTTC.

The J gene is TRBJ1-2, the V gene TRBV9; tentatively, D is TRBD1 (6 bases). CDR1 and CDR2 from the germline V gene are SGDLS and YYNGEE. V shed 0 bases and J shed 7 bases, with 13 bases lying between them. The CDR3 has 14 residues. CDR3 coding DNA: TGTGCCAGCAGCGTAGCAGTGGGGGCCACTGGCTACACCTTC. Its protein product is CASSVAVGATGYTF. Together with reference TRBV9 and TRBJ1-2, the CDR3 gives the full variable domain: DSGVTQTPKHLITATGQRVTLRCSPRSGDLSVYWYQQSLDQGLQFLIQYYNGEERAKGNILERFSAQQFPDLHSELNLSSLELGDSALYFCASSVAVGATGYTFGSGTRLTVV.

The CDR3 region is CSAAFNTGELFF. DNA of the CDR3: TGCAGCGCCGCCTTTAACACCGGGGAGCTGTTTTTT. This chain links TRBV29-1 with TRBJ2-2; D is unclear. Germline-derived CDR1 and CDR2 are SQVTM and ANQGSEA. The length of the CDR3 is 12 residues. Trimming took off 7 bases at V and 2 bases at J, with 8 bases between the two ends.

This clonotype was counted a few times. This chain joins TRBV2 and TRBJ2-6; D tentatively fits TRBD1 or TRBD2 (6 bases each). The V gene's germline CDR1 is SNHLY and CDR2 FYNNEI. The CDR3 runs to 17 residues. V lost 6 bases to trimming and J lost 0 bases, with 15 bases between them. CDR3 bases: TGTGCCAGCAGGGAGGGGACACCCAGCTCTGGGGCCAACGTCCTGACTTTC. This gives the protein CASREGTPSSGANVLTF. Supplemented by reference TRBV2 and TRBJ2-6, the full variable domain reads EPEVTQTPSHQVTQMGQEVILRCVPISNHLYFYWYRQILGQKVEFLVSFYNNEISEKSEIFDDQFSVERPDGSNFTLKIRSTKLEDSAMYFCASREGTPSSGANVLTFGAGSRLTVL.

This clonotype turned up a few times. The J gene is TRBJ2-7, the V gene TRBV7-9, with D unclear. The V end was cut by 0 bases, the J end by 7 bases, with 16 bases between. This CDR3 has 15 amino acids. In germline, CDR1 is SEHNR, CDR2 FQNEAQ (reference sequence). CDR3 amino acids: CASSLALRRVGEQYF. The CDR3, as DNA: TGTGCCAGCAGCTTAGCGTTAAGACGGGTTGGAGAGCAGTACTTC. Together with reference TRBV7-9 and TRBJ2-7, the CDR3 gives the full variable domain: DTGVSQNPRHKITKRGQNVTFRCDPISEHNRLYWYRQTLGQGPEFLTYFQNEAQLEKSRLLSDRFSAERPKGSFSTLEIQRTEQGDSAMYLCASSLALRRVGEQYFGPGTRLTVT.

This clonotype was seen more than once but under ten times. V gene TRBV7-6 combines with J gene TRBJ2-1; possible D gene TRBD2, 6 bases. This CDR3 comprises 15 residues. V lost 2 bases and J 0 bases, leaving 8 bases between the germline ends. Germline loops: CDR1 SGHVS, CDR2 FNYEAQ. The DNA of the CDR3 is TGTGCCAGCAGCTTATTCGGGAGCTCCTACAATGAGCAGTTCTTC. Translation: CASSLFGSSYNEQFF.

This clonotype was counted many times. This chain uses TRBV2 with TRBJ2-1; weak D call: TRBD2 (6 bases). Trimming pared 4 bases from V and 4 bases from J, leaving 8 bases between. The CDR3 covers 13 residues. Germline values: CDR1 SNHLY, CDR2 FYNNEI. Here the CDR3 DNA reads TGTGCCAGCAGTGTCGGGGGATACAATGAGCAGTTCTTC. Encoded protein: CASSVGGYNEQFF.

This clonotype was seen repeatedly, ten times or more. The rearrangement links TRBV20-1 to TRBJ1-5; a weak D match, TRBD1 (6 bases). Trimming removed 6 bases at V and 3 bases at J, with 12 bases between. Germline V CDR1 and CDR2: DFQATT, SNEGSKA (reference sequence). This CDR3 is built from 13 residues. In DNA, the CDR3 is TGCAGTGCAGCGACAGGTTACAATCAGCCCCAGCATTTT. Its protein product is CSAATGYNQPQHF.

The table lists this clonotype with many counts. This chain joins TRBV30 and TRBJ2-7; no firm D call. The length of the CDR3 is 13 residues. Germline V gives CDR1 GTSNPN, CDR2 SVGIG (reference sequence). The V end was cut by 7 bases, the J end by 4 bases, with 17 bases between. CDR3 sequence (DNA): TGTGCCTATCTCCCGGGCCAGATATACGAGCAGTACTTC. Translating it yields CAYLPGQIYEQYF.

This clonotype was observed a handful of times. CDR3 coding DNA: TGCAGTGGCAGGAACACAGATACGCAGTATTTT. Translation gives CSGRNTDTQYF. The gene calls are TRBV29-1 and TRBJ2-3, with D uncertain. The CDR3 length is 11 residues. Germline CDR1 reads SQVTM; CDR2 reads ANQGSEA.

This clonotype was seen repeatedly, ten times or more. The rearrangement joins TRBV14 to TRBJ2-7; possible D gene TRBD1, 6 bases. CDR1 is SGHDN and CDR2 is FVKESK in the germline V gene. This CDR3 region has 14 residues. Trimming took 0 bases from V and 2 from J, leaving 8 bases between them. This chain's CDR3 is CASSQDRGPYEQYF. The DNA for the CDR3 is TGTGCCAGCAGCCAAGACAGGGGTCCCTACGAGCAGTACTTC.

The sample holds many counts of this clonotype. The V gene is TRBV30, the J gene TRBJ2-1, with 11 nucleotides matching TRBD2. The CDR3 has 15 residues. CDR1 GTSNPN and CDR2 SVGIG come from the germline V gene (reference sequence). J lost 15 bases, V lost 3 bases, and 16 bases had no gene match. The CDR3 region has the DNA TGTGCCTGGAGATCAGAGATAGCGGGAGGGCCCGGGTCGTTCTTC. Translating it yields CAWRSEIAGGPGSFF.

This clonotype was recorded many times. CDR3 nucleotides: TGTGCCAGCAGCCCCACTAGGACTACTCTTACTAGCACAGATACGCAGTATTTT. Translation gives CASSPTRTTLTSTDTQYF. The J gene is TRBJ2-3, the V gene TRBV11-2; TRBD2 might be the D (6 bases). CDR1 SGHAT and CDR2 FQNNGV come from the germline V gene. The CDR3 is 18 amino acids. Between the trimmed V and J ends, which lost 5 bases and 0 bases, there was a span of 21 bases. Variable domain in full (rest from reference TRBV11-2 and TRBJ2-3): EAGVAQSPRYKIIEKRQSVAFWCNPISGHATLYWYQQILGQGPKLLIQFQNNGVVDDSQLPKDRFSAERLKGVDSTLKIQPAKLEDSAVYLCASSPTRTTLTSTDTQYFGPGTRLTVL.

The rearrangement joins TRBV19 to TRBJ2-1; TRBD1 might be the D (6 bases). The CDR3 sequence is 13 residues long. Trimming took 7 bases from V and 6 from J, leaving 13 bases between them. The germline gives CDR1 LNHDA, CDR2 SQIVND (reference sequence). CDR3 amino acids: CASTTQQGNEQFF. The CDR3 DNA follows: TGTGCCAGTACCACTCAACAGGGCAATGAGCAGTTCTTC.

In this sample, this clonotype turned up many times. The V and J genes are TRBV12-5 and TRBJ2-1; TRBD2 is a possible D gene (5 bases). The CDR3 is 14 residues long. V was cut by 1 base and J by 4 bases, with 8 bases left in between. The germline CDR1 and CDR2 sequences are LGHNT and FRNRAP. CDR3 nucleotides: TGTGCTAGTGGTTTGGCGACGGGGTACAATGAGCAGTTCTTC. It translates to CASGLATGYNEQFF.

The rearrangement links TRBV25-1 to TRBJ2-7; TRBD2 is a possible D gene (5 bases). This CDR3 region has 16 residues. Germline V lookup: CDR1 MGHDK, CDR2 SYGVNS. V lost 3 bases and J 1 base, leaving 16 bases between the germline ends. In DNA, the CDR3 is TGTGCCAGCAGTGAGGGCGGGCCAAAAGGGTCCTACGAGCAGTACTTC. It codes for CASSEGGPKGSYEQYF.

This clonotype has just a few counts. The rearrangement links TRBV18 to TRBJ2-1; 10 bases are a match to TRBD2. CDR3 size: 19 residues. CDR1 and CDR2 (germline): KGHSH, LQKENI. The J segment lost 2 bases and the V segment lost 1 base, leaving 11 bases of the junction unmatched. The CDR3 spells CASSPQALTSGLTYNEQFF. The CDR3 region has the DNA TGTGCCAGCTCACCACAGGCTTTGACTAGCGGGTTGACCTACAATGAGCAGTTCTTC.

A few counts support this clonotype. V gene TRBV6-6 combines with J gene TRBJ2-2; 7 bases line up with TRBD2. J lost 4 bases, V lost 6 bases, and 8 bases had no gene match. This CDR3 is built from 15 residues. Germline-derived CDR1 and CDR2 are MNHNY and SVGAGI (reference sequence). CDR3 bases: TGTGCCAGCAGACGGCGGGAGTTCGGCACCGGGGAGCTGTTTTTT. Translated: CASRRREFGTGELFF.